The next 27 T cell receptor beta chains were all read from a single sample in a study of cytomegalovirus exposure and HLA in healthy donors. Assay used: immunoSEQ multiplex PCR; TCRdb lists only in-frame clones, some missing. This sample carries 250,000 to 400,000 clones, approximately 85% of them seen once, and the ten largest clones take 0.9% to 1%. Sequences were obtained from PBMCs. The source of these receptors is a man aged 25 to 45 in good health and CMV-seronegative.

This clone was detected once. V is TRBV6-6 and J is TRBJ2-3; D is ambiguous. Trimming took 0 bases from V and 4 from J, leaving 11 bases between them. This CDR3 comprises 15 residues. Germline CDR1 MNHNY, CDR2 SVGAGI (reference sequence). The CDR3 protein is CASSYSRPVADTQYF. The CDR3 coding sequence is TGTGCCAGCAGTTACTCGCGCCCGGTAGCAGATACGCAGTATTTT.

This clone was counted once. V usage is TRBV5-1 and J usage is TRBJ1-1, with D tentatively TRBD1 (5 bases). V lost 2 bases, J lost 4 bases, and 12 bases lay in between. The CDR3 runs to 14 residues. Germline CDR1 SGHRS, CDR2 YFSETQ. DNA for the CDR3: TGCGCCAGCAGCTTCGAGGGCGGGGGCACTGAAGCTTTCTTT. This translates into CASSFEGGGTEAFF.

This CDR3 is CASSPRDWAGELFF. The CDR3 DNA reads TGTGCCAGCAGCCCGCGGGACTGGGCCGGGGAGCTGTTTTTT. The chain joins TRBV9 to TRBJ2-2; tentatively, D is TRBD2 (6 bases). The CDR3 covers 14 residues. The V end lost 4 bases, the J end lost 6 bases, and 13 bases lay between the germline ends. The germline gives CDR1 SGDLS, CDR2 YYNGEE.

CDR3 loop: CASSDYTRYSETQYF. CDR3 in DNA: TGTGCCAGCAGCGACTACACTAGATATTCGGAGACCCAGTACTTC. V is TRBV5-8 and J is TRBJ2-5, with a tentative D call TRBD2 (5 bases). Germline values: CDR1 SGHTS, CDR2 YDEGEE. V lost 4 bases and J 5 bases, leaving 18 bases between the germline ends. The CDR3 covers 15 residues.

The gene calls are TRBV27 and TRBJ2-7; D perhaps matches TRBD2 (7 bases). V was trimmed by 3 bases and J by 5 bases, leaving 11 bases between them. CDR3 length: 13 amino acids. The germline V gene has CDR1 MNHEY and CDR2 SMNVEV (reference sequence). In DNA, the CDR3 is TGTGCCAGCAGTTTGGGGGGGCTAAACGAGCAGTACTTC. Protein sequence: CASSLGGLNEQYF.

This chain uses TRBV29-1 with TRBJ2-7, with TRBD1 matching over 9 bases. CDR1 is SQVTM, CDR2 ANQGSEA, per germline. V shed 7 bases, J shed 7 bases, and the junction held 14 bases outside the gene matches. The CDR3 contains 14 residues. CDR3 nucleotides: TGCAGCGCACATCCGGGACAGGGTTTAGGAGAGCAGTACTTC. Translating gives CSAHPGQGLGEQYF.

This chain joins TRBV4-3 and TRBJ1-1; D not certain. Per germline, CDR1 LGHNA and CDR2 YSLEER. The CDR3 contains 15 residues. V lost 0 bases and J 5 bases, leaving 13 bases between the germline ends. This CDR3 is CASSQDPSLRTEAFF. The CDR3 DNA reads as TGCGCCAGCAGCCAAGATCCCTCCCTGAGGACTGAAGCTTTCTTT.

The CDR3 coding sequence is TGCGCCAGCAGCCCTCATGGGGGGAACGGAGAGACCCAGTACTTC. It is translated as CASSPHGGNGETQYF. This sequence joins TRBV5-1 and TRBJ2-5; D might be TRBD2 (6 bases). V was shortened by 4 bases and J by 4 bases, with 17 bases between the two germline ends. The CDR3 runs to 15 residues. The germline gives CDR1 SGHRS, CDR2 YFSETQ.

Written as DNA, the CDR3 is TGCGCCAGCAGCACTCAGGGTACTGGAAACACCATATATTTT. Protein: CASSTQGTGNTIYF. V and J are TRBV5-1 and TRBJ1-3; D possibly corresponds to TRBD1 (5 bases). Germline V gene data show CDR1 as SGHRS and CDR2 as YFSETQ. Trimming took 4 bases from V and 2 from J, leaving 10 bases between them. The CDR3 has 14 residues.

This chain links TRBV9 with TRBJ2-3; maybe TRBD2 (6 bases). Trimming cost V 4 bases and J 0 bases, with 15 bases left between them. This CDR3 is built from 16 residues. Germline-derived CDR1 and CDR2 are SGDLS and YYNGEE. CDR3 sequence: CASSPGSGSSTDTQYF. CDR3 in DNA: TGTGCCAGCAGCCCAGGATCCGGGAGTAGCACAGATACGCAGTATTTT.

The CDR3: CASSYSKSGWNTEAFF. The CDR3 DNA reads as TGTGCCAGCAGTTACTCGAAATCGGGGTGGAACACTGAAGCTTTCTTT. The chain uses TRBV6-5 and TRBJ1-1; D is unclear. The CDR3 contains 16 residues. Looked up from germline, CDR1 is MNHEY and CDR2 is SVGAGI. Trimming pared 0 bases from V and 1 base from J, leaving 12 bases between.

The chain recombines TRBV2 with TRBJ2-7; D gene unclear. Between the trimmed V and J ends, which lost 2 bases and 7 bases, there was a span of 9 bases. The CDR3 consists of 12 residues. Germline CDR1 is SNHLY and CDR2 is FYNNEI. The CDR3 coding sequence is TGTGCCAGCAGTGAAATGGCTTGGGAGCAGTACTTC. Translating it yields CASSEMAWEQYF.

This clone was seen a single time. This chain links TRBV6-1 with TRBJ2-2; D is possibly TRBD1 (5 bases). V lost 6 bases and J 4 bases, leaving 9 bases between the germline ends. In germline, CDR1 is MNHNS, CDR2 SASEGT. This CDR3 contains 13 residues. As DNA, the CDR3 is TGTGCCAGCAGAGACAGTGGCACCGGGGAGCTGTTTTTT. This gives the protein CASRDSGTGELFF.

The rearrangement joins TRBV6-1 to TRBJ1-1; D ambiguous. The CDR3 totals 14 residues. Trimming cost V 4 bases and J 3 bases, with 12 bases left between them. Germline values: CDR1 MNHNS, CDR2 SASEGT. CDR3 nucleotide sequence: TGTGCCAGCAGTGCACTGAGCACTTACACTGAAGCTTTCTTT. Amino acid sequence: CASSALSTYTEAFF.

CDR3 sequence: CASSFKQGEWETQYF. The CDR3 coding sequence is TGCGCCAGCAGCTTCAAACAGGGGGAGTGGGAGACCCAGTACTTC. The chain carries TRBV5-1 and TRBJ2-5; the match to TRBD1 covers 8 bases. The CDR3 has 15 amino acids. Germline loops: CDR1 SGHRS, CDR2 YFSETQ. The ends lost 2 bases at V and 5 bases at J; junction bases unmatched: 8.

The chain has TRBV19 and TRBJ1-2, with 10 bases that match TRBD1. Losses at the gene ends were 4 bases for V and 3 bases for J; bases not matched to a gene: 5. The CDR3 runs 15 residues. The V gene's germline CDR1 is LNHDA and CDR2 SQIVND (reference sequence). The CDR3 reads CASSTRQGAHYGYTF. The CDR3 region has the DNA TGTGCCAGTAGTACCAGACAGGGGGCGCACTATGGCTACACCTTC.

This clone was found once. The V gene is TRBV5-4, the J gene TRBJ2-7; 7 bases are shared with TRBD1. CDR1 and CDR2 from the germline V gene are SGHNT and YYREEE (reference sequence). With V trimmed by 5 bases and J by 1 base, 6 bases remained unmatched. The CDR3 is made up of 14 amino acids. The CDR3 bases are TGTGCCAGCAGAGCCGGGACAGATTCCTACGAGCAGTACTTC. Its protein is CASRAGTDSYEQYF.

This clone turned up a few times. The V and J genes are TRBV2 and TRBJ1-1; no clear D. Germline values: CDR1 SNHLY, CDR2 FYNNEI. The CDR3 spans 11 residues. Between the trimmed V and J ends, which lost 5 bases and 5 bases, there was a span of 6 bases. This chain's CDR3 is CASSRGTEAFF. In DNA, the CDR3 is TGTGCCAGCAGTCGAGGGACTGAAGCTTTCTTT.

The chain links TRBV21-1 to TRBJ1-2; TRBD1 is the table's D call, not checked against the DNA. TRBV21-1 is a pseudogene segment. The CDR3 extends over 16 amino acids. CDR3 DNA sequence: TGTGCCAGCAGCAAACGAGACCTGCAGGGGTTTTGGGGCTACACCTTC. It translates to CASSKRDLQGFWGYTF.

The J gene is TRBJ2-7, the V gene TRBV23-1; perhaps TRBD1 as D (6 bases). TRBV23-1 is filed as an ORF, its function uncertain. V lost 7 bases, J lost 1 base, and 17 bases lay in between. The CDR3 is 15 amino acids. The DNA for the CDR3 is TGCGCCAGCACCTTAAGATTCAGGGGATCCTACGAGCAGTACTTC. Its protein is CASTLRFRGSYEQYF.

A single count supports this clone. The gene calls are TRBV6-6 and TRBJ2-5, with TRBD1 as a possible D gene (6 bases). The V gene's germline CDR1 is MNHNY and CDR2 SVGAGI (reference sequence). The CDR3 is made up of 15 amino acids. Between the trimmed V and J ends, which lost 8 bases and 5 bases, there was a span of 21 bases. DNA for the CDR3: TGTGCCAGCCGTCCCACCCAGGGGATATTGGAGACCCAGTACTTC. This encodes CASRPTQGILETQYF.

The chain links TRBV10-3 to TRBJ1-6; 9 nucleotides align to TRBD1. Losses at the gene ends were 6 bases for V and 10 bases for J; bases not matched to a gene: 4. CDR3 length equals 13 residues. Germline CDR1 is ENHRY and CDR2 is SYGVKD. The CDR3 DNA is TGTGCCATCAGCGGACAGGGGAGGTCACCCCTCCACTTT. The encoded protein is CAISGQGRSPLHF.

As to this clone: Distinct nucleotide sequences in the sample also encode this CDR3. The chain uses TRBV29-1 and TRBJ1-2; a weak D match, TRBD1 (6 bases). Germline values: CDR1 SQVTM, CDR2 ANQGSEA. The CDR3 sequence is 12 residues long. Trimming removed 4 bases at V and 4 bases at J, with 10 bases between. In nucleotides, the CDR3 is TGCAGCGTTGGAGGGGGGGGCTATGGCTACACCTTC. Translating it yields CSVGGGGYGYTF.

The V and J genes are TRBV13 and TRBJ2-1, with 8 bases matching TRBD2. The length of the CDR3 is 16 residues. Germline V gene sequence: CDR1 PRHDT, CDR2 FYEKMQ (reference sequence). J gave up 0 bases and V 8 bases, and 9 bases lay outside the gene matches. In nucleotides, the CDR3 is TGTGCCAGCCGCCACGGGAGGGCCACCTCCTACAATGAGCAGTTCTTC. Amino acids: CASRHGRATSYNEQFF.

This chain joins TRBV9 and TRBJ2-7, with 8 bases identical to TRBD2. The CDR3 spans 14 residues. J was trimmed by 5 bases and V by 0 bases; bases with no gene match: 4. Germline V CDR1 and CDR2: SGDLS, YYNGEE. The CDR3 coding sequence is TGTGCCAGCAGCGTAGCGGGGGGGGCCAACGAGCAGTACTTC. Amino acid sequence: CASSVAGGANEQYF.

This clone was seen a handful of times. The gene calls are TRBV27 and TRBJ1-1; D might be TRBD1 (5 bases). Germline V gene data show CDR1 as MNHEY and CDR2 as SMNVEV (reference sequence). The CDR3 sequence is 16 residues long. V was pared by 2 bases and J by 2 bases, with 15 bases between. CDR3 coding DNA: TGTGCCAGCAGTTTAGTGGGACGGGGGATTAACACTGAAGCTTTCTTT. Translating it yields CASSLVGRGINTEAFF.

DNA of the CDR3: TGTGCCAGCAGACTAGCGGGGGGGACCTCCTACAATGAGCAGTTCTTC. This codes for CASRLAGGTSYNEQFF. The chain couples TRBV27 to TRBJ2-1; 13 bases agree with TRBD2. The germline V gene has CDR1 MNHEY and CDR2 SMNVEV (reference sequence). The ends lost 6 bases at V and 0 bases at J; junction bases unmatched: 2. CDR3 length: 16 amino acids.